The rows below give T cell receptor beta chains drawn from one sample of a study of blood T cell repertoires in COVID-19. Libraries were prepared by immunoSEQ multiplex PCR; TCRdb keeps only in-frame clonotypes and omits some of them. The profile shows about 170,000 clones, around 84% of them singletons. Sequences were obtained from peripheral blood. The origin of the receptors is a human donor with acute or convalescent COVID-19. The donor label of this sample is uncertain. The CDR3 runs from the conserved cysteine through the conserved F or W. Each record gives: V gene, D gene, J gene, CDR3 protein. D genes are given only for firm matches.

V gene: TRBV6-6; D gene: TRBD2; J gene: TRBJ2-3; CDR3 protein: CASRRGENTDTQYF
V gene: TRBV3-1/TRBV3-2; D gene: TRBD1; J gene: TRBJ1-1; CDR3 protein: CASSQQGARNTEAFF
V gene: TRBV11-2; D gene: .; J gene: TRBJ2-3; CDR3 protein: CASSPLGGRWTDTQYF
V gene: TRBV11-2; D gene: TRBD2; J gene: TRBJ2-2; CDR3 protein: CASTRLAANTGELFF
V gene: TRBV2; D gene: .; J gene: TRBJ1-2; CDR3 protein: CASSRLLYGYTF
V gene: TRBV6-5; D gene: .; J gene: TRBJ1-1; CDR3 protein: CASSYRGFTEAFF
V gene: TRBV30; D gene: TRBD1; J gene: TRBJ1-5; CDR3 protein: CAWDRGLSNQPQHF
V gene: TRBV12-3/TRBV12-4; D gene: .; J gene: TRBJ2-7; CDR3 protein: CASSLQGNYEQYF
V gene: TRBV5-1; D gene: .; J gene: TRBJ1-1; CDR3 protein: CASSLSPGGYTEAFF
V gene: TRBV5-5; D gene: .; J gene: TRBJ2-7; CDR3 protein: CASSSRGFTYEQYF
V gene: TRBV30; D gene: TRBD1; J gene: TRBJ2-5; CDR3 protein: CACRDRGWEKTQYF
V gene: TRBV25-1; D gene: .; J gene: TRBJ1-1; CDR3 protein: CASRGENTEAFF
V gene: TRBV6-5; D gene: TRBD1; J gene: TRBJ1-1; CDR3 protein: CASSPQGAMNTEAFF
V gene: TRBV7-9; D gene: .; J gene: TRBJ2-6; CDR3 protein: CASSLGGQSAYGANVLTF
V gene: TRBV7-9; D gene: TRBD1; J gene: TRBJ2-3; CDR3 protein: CASSLGQTGLLDTQYF
V gene: TRBV6-5; D gene: TRBD1; J gene: TRBJ2-1; CDR3 protein: CASRRDRGYYNEQFF
V gene: TRBV18; D gene: TRBD1; J gene: TRBJ1-2; CDR3 protein: CASSPTGQVDYGYTF
V gene: TRBV4-3; D gene: .; J gene: TRBJ1-2; CDR3 protein: CASSQDGGLIPWGYTF
V gene: TRBV5-6; D gene: .; J gene: TRBJ1-4; CDR3 protein: CASSLGAGNEKLFF
V gene: TRBV19; D gene: TRBD1; J gene: TRBJ1-1; CDR3 protein: CASSIELGGHTEAFF
V gene: TRBV3-1/TRBV3-2; D gene: .; J gene: TRBJ2-1; CDR3 protein: CASSQVEQQFF
V gene: TRBV3-1/TRBV3-2; D gene: .; J gene: TRBJ1-3; CDR3 protein: CASSQAGGLGNTIYF
V gene: TRBV5-6; D gene: .; J gene: TRBJ1-4; CDR3 protein: CASSLGTTTNEKLFF
V gene: TRBV5-1; D gene: .; J gene: TRBJ1-2; CDR3 protein: CASSLGGGDLIYGYTF
V gene: TRBV2; D gene: .; J gene: TRBJ2-5; CDR3 protein: CASSERGAQETQYF
V gene: TRBV5-1; D gene: .; J gene: TRBJ1-2; CDR3 protein: CASSLGQGSFYGYTF
V gene: TRBV28; D gene: TRBD1; J gene: TRBJ2-7; CDR3 protein: CASSLGGQGAKEQYF
V gene: TRBV15; D gene: .; J gene: TRBJ1-4; CDR3 protein: CATSRGGGLEKLFF
V gene: TRBV10-3; D gene: TRBD1; J gene: TRBJ2-1; CDR3 protein: CAIAFRGLRNEQFF
V gene: TRBV11-3; D gene: TRBD2; J gene: TRBJ2-3; CDR3 protein: CASSRRTGTSSSDTQYF
V gene: TRBV28; D gene: .; J gene: TRBJ1-2; CDR3 protein: CASSIASSSYGYTF
V gene: TRBV4-1; D gene: .; J gene: TRBJ2-2; CDR3 protein: CASSQESFMRPTNTGELFF
V gene: TRBV9; D gene: .; J gene: TRBJ1-2; CDR3 protein: CASSAQGGPNYGYTF
V gene: TRBV5-6; D gene: .; J gene: TRBJ1-5; CDR3 protein: CASSLNSRDTDNQPQHF
V gene: TRBV7-2; D gene: .; J gene: TRBJ2-5; CDR3 protein: CASSLGDSGQETQYF
V gene: TRBV5-1; D gene: TRBD1; J gene: TRBJ2-1; CDR3 protein: CASSLGTGYINEQFF
V gene: TRBV10-3; D gene: TRBD1; J gene: TRBJ1-5; CDR3 protein: CAISESGTASNQPQHF
V gene: TRBV5-1; D gene: .; J gene: TRBJ1-3; CDR3 protein: CASSFNGPSGSGNTIYF
V gene: TRBV19; D gene: TRBD1; J gene: TRBJ1-1; CDR3 protein: CASSIKSKGQANTEAFF
V gene: TRBV11-2; D gene: TRBD1; J gene: TRBJ2-1; CDR3 protein: CASSSQGAKGEQFF
V gene: TRBV5-4; D gene: .; J gene: TRBJ2-3; CDR3 protein: CASSLDRSTDTQYF
V gene: TRBV7-3; D gene: .; J gene: TRBJ2-3; CDR3 protein: CASSQGLADTQYF
V gene: TRBV4-3; D gene: TRBD2; J gene: TRBJ2-3; CDR3 protein: CASNPRGGNTDTQYF
V gene: TRBV11-3; D gene: TRBD1; J gene: TRBJ1-1; CDR3 protein: CASSPSRGQRDTEAFF
V gene: TRBV6-2/TRBV6-3; D gene: TRBD1; J gene: TRBJ1-4; CDR3 protein: CASSLGQGVNKLFF
V gene: TRBV6-5; D gene: TRBD1; J gene: TRBJ1-2; CDR3 protein: CASSYGTVNYGYTF
V gene: TRBV19; D gene: TRBD1; J gene: TRBJ1-1; CDR3 protein: CASSMLGQGGPEAFF
V gene: TRBV6-2/TRBV6-3; D gene: TRBD2; J gene: TRBJ2-1; CDR3 protein: CASSYLGGSNNEQFF
V gene: TRBV7-3; D gene: TRBD1; J gene: TRBJ2-2; CDR3 protein: CASSLSGTGGAVAGELFF
V gene: TRBV19; D gene: TRBD1; J gene: TRBJ1-5; CDR3 protein: CASSQWWPRDRRDQPQHF
V gene: TRBV18; D gene: .; J gene: TRBJ1-5; CDR3 protein: CASSPGGYQPQHF
V gene: TRBV18; D gene: .; J gene: TRBJ1-1; CDR3 protein: CASSEKGGTTEAFF
V gene: TRBV4-2; D gene: .; J gene: TRBJ1-4; CDR3 protein: CASSQDLQGRNEKLFF
V gene: TRBV9; D gene: TRBD1; J gene: TRBJ2-3; CDR3 protein: CASSVGQGGTDTQYF
V gene: TRBV4-1; D gene: .; J gene: TRBJ1-3; CDR3 protein: CASSQVVTGVSGNTIYF
V gene: TRBV5-4; D gene: TRBD2; J gene: TRBJ2-3; CDR3 protein: CASSLGTSGTDTQYF
V gene: TRBV7-2; D gene: .; J gene: TRBJ2-5; CDR3 protein: CASSSRYETQYF
V gene: TRBV29-1; D gene: .; J gene: TRBJ1-1; CDR3 protein: CSVTRSRGATEAFF
V gene: TRBV18; D gene: TRBD1; J gene: TRBJ2-1; CDR3 protein: CASSPDRNNEQFF
V gene: TRBV18; D gene: TRBD1; J gene: TRBJ1-2; CDR3 protein: CASSPASGTGFGYGYTF